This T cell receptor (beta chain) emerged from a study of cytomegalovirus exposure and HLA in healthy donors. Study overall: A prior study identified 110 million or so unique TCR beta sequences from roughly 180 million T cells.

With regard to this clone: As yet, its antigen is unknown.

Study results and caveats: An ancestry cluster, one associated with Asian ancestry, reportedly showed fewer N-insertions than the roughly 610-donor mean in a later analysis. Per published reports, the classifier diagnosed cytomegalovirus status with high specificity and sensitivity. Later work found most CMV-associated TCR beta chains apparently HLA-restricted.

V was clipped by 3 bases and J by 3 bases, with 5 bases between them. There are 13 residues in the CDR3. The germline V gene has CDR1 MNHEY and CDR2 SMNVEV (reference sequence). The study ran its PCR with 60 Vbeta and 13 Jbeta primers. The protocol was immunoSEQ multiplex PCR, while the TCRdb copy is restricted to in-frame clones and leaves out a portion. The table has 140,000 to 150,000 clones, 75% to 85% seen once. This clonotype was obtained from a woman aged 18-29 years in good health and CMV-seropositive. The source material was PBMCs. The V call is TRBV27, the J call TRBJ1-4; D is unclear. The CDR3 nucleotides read TGTGCCAGCAGTTTGGTAGCTAATGAAAAACTGTTTTTT. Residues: CASSLVANEKLFF.